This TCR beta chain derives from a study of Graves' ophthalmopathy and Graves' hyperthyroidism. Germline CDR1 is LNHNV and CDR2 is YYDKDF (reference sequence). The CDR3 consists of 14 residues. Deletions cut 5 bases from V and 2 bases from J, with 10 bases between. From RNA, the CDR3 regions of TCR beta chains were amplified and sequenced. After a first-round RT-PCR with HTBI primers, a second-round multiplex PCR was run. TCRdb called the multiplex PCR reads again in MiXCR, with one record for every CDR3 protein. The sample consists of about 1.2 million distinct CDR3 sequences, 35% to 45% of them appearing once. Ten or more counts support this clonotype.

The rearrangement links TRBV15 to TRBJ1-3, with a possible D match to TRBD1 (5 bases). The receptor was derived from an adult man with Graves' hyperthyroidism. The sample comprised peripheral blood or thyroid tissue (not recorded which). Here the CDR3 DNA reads TGTGCCACCAGCGGCACGACAGCTGGAAACACCATATATTTT. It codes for CATSGTTAGNTIYF.